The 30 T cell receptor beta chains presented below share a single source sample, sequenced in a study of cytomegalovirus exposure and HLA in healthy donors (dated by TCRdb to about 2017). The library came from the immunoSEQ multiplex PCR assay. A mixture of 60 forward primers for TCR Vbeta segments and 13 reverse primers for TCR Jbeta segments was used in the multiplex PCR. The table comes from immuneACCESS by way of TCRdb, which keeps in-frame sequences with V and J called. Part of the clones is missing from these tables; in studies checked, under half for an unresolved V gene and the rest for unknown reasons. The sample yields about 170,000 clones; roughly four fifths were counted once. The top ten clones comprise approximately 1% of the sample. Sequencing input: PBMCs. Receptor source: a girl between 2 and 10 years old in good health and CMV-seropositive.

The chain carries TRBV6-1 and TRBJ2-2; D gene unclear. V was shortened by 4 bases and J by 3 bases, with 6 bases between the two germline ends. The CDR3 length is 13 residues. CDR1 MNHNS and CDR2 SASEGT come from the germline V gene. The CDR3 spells CASSGHDTGELFF. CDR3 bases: TGTGCCAGCAGTGGACATGACACCGGGGAGCTGTTTTTT.

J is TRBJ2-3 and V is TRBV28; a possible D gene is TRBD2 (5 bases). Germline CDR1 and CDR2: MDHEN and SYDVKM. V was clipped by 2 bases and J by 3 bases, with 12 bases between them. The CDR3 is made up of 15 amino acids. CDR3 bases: TGTGCCAGCAGTTTAGAGGGAGTAGGTACAGATACGCAGTATTTT. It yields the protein CASSLEGVGTDTQYF.

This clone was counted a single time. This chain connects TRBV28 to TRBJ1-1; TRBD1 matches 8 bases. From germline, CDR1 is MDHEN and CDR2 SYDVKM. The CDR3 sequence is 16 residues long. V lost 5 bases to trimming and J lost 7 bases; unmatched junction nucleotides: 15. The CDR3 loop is CASSQGEQGARNEAFF. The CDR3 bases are TGTGCCAGCAGTCAAGGCGAGCAGGGGGCCCGAAATGAAGCTTTCTTT.

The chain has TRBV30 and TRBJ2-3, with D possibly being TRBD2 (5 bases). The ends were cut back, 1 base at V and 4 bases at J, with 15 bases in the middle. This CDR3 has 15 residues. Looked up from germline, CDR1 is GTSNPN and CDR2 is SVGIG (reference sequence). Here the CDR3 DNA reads TGTGCCTGGAGTGCGCCTCCTCTAGCATCAGATACGCAGTATTTT. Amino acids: CAWSAPPLASDTQYF. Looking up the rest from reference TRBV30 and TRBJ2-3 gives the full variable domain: SQTIHQWPATLVQPVGSPLSLECTVEGTSNPNLYWYRQAAGRGLQLLFYSVGIGQISSEVPQNLSASRPQDRQFILSSKKLLLSDSGFYLCAWSAPPLASDTQYFGPGTRLTVL.

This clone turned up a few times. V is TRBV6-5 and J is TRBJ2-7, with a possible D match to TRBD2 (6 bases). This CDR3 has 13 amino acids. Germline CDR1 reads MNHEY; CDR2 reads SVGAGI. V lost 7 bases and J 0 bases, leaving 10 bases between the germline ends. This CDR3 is CASIAVNSYEQYF. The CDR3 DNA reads TGTGCCAGCATAGCGGTCAACTCCTACGAGCAGTACTTC.

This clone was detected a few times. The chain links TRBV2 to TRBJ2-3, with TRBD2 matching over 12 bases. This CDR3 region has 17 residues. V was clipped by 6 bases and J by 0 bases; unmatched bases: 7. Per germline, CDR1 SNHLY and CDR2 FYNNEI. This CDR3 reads CASRKETSGGSTDTQYF. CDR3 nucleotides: TGTGCCAGCAGGAAGGAGACTAGCGGGGGAAGCACAGATACGCAGTATTTT.

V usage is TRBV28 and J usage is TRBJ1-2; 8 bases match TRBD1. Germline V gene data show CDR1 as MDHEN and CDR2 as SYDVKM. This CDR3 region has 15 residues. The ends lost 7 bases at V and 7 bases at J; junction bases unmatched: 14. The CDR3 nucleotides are TGTGCCAGCATCATAGGGGATGGGACAGGTCGTGGCTACACCTTC. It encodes CASIIGDGTGRGYTF.

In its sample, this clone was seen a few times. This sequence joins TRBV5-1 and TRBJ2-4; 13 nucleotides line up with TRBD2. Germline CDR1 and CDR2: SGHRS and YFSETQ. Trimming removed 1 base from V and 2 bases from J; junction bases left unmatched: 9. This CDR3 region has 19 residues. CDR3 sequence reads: CASSLLFSGTSGTKNIQYF. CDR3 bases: TGCGCCAGCAGCTTGTTATTTTCCGGGACTAGCGGGACCAAAAACATTCAGTACTTC.

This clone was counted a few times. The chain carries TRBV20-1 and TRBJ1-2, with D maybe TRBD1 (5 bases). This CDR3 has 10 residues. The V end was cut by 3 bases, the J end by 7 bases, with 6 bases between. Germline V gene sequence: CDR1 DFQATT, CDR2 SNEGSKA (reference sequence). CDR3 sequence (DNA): TGCAGTGCTAGCGGGGGTGGCTACACCTTC. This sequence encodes CSASGGGYTF.

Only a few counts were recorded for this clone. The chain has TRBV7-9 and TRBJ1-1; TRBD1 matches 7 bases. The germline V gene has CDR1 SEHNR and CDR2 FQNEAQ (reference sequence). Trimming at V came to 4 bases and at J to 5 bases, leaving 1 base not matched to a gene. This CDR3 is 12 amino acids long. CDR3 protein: CASSYRGTEAFF. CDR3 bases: TGTGCCAGCAGCTACAGGGGTACTGAAGCTTTCTTT.

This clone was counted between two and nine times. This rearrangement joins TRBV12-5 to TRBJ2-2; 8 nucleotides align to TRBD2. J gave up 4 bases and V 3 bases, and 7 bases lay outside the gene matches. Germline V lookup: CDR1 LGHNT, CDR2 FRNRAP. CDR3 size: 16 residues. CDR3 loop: CASGFSAGAITGELFF. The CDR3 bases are TGTGCTAGTGGTTTCTCAGCGGGAGCCATCACCGGGGAGCTGTTTTTT.

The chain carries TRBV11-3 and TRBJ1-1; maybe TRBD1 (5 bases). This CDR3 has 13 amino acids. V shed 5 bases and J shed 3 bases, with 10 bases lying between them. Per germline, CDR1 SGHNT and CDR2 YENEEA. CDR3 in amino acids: CASSRGRDTEAFF. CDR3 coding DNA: TGTGCCAGCAGCCGCGGCAGGGACACTGAAGCTTTCTTT.

CDR3 coding DNA: TGTGCCAGCACTCATAGTGGGGACTACGCGTCCCTCTACAATGAGCAGTTCTTC. Translation gives CASTHSGDYASLYNEQFF. The V call is TRBV27, the J call TRBJ2-1; 7 bases agree with TRBD2. CDR3 length equals 18 residues. CDR1 MNHEY and CDR2 SMNVEV come from the germline V gene (reference sequence). J was trimmed by 3 bases and V by 7 bases; bases with no gene match: 18.

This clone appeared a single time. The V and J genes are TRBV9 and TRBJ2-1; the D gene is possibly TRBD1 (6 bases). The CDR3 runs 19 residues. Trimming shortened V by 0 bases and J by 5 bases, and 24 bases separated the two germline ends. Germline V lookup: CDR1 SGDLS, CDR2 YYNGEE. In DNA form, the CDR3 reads TGTGCCAGCAGCGTAGGAGGGGTTCCCCGCTTGGGACACCACAATGAGCAGTTCTTC. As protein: CASSVGGVPRLGHHNEQFF.

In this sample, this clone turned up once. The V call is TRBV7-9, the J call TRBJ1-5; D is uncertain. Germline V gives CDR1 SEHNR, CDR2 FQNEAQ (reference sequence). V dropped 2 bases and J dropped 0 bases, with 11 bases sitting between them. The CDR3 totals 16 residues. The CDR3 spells CASSLIVDYSNQPQHF. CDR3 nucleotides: TGTGCCAGCAGCTTAATAGTAGATTATAGCAATCAGCCCCAGCATTTT. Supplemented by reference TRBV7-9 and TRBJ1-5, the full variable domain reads DTGVSQNPRHKITKRGQNVTFRCDPISEHNRLYWYRQTLGQGPEFLTYFQNEAQLEKSRLLSDRFSAERPKGSFSTLEIQRTEQGDSAMYLCASSLIVDYSNQPQHFGDGTRLSIL.

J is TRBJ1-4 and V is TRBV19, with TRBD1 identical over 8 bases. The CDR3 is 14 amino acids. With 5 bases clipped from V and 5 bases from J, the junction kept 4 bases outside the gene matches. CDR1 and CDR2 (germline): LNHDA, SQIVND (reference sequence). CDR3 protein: CASSDRGRNEKLFF. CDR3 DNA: TGTGCCAGTAGTGACAGGGGAAGGAATGAAAAACTGTTTTTT.

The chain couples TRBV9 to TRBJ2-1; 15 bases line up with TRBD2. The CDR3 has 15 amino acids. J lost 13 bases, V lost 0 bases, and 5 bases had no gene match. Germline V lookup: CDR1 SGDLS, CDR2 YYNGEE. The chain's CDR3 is CASSVGTSGRASQFF. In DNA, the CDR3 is TGTGCCAGCAGCGTAGGGACTAGCGGGAGGGCCTCACAGTTCTTC.

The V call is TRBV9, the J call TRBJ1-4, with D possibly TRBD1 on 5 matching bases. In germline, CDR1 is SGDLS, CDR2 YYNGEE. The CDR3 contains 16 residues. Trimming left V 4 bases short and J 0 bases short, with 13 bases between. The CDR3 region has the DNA TGTGCCAGCAGCAACGGGGACTCTGCAACTAATGAAAAACTGTTTTTT. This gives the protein CASSNGDSATNEKLFF.

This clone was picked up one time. The CDR3: CAWSVRGGTEAFF. The DNA of the CDR3 is TGTGCCTGGAGTGTACGGGGGGGCACTGAAGCTTTCTTT. The chain recombines TRBV30 with TRBJ1-1; a possible D gene is TRBD1 (5 bases). Germline lookup yields CDR1 GTSNPN and CDR2 SVGIG (reference sequence). The germline V and J ends were trimmed by 0 bases and 4 bases, with 9 bases remaining between them. CDR3 length: 13 amino acids.

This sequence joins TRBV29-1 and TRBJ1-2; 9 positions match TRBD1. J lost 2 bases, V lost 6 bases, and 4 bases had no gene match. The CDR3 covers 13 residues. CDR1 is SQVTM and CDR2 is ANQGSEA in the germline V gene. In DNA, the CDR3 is TGCAGCGTAAACGGACAGGGGAACTATGGCTACACCTTC. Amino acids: CSVNGQGNYGYTF.

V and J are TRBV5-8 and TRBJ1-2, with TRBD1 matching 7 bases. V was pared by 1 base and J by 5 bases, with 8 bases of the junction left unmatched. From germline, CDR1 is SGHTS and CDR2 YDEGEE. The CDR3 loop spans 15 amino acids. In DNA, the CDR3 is TGTGCCAGCAGCTTGAGACAGGGTTGGGTGTATGGCTACACCTTC. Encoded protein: CASSLRQGWVYGYTF.

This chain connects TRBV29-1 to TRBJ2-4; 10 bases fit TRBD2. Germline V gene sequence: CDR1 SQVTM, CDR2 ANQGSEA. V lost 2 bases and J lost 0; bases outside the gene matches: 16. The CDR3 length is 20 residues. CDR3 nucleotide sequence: TGCAGCGTTGAAACCCCCTGGCTAGCGGGAGCCTCTTTAGCCAAAAACATTCAGTACTTC. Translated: CSVETPWLAGASLAKNIQYF.

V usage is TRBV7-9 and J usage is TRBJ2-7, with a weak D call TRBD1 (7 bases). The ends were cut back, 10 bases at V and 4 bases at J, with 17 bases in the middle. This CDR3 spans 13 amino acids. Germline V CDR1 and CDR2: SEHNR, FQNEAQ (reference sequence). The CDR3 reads CAIGGQSLYEQYF. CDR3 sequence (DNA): TGTGCCATCGGGGGACAGAGTTTGTACGAGCAGTACTTC. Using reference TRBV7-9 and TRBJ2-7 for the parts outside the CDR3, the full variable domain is DTGVSQNPRHKITKRGQNVTFRCDPISEHNRLYWYRQTLGQGPEFLTYFQNEAQLEKSRLLSDRFSAERPKGSFSTLEIQRTEQGDSAMYLCAIGGQSLYEQYFGPGTRLTVT.

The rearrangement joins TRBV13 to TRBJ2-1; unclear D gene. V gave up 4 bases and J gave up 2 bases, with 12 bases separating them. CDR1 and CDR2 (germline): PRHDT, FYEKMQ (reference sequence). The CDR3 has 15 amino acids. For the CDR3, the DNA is TGTGCCAGCAGCTCAAACTATGAAGCCTACAATGAGCAGTTCTTC. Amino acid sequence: CASSSNYEAYNEQFF.

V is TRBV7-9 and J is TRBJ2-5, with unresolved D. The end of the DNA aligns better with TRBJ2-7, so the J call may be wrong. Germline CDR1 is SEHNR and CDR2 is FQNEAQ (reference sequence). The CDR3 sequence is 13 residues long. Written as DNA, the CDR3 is TGTGCCAGCAGTAGTCGGGTCTCCTACGAGCAGTACTTC. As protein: CASSSRVSYEQYF.

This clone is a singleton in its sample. DNA of the CDR3: TGTGCCAGCAGTCCTAGGATAGTCGGGCGGGAGTCCCCTTCGAGCACAGATACGCAGTATTTT. Translating gives CASSPRIVGRESPSSTDTQYF. This chain links TRBV28 with TRBJ2-3; 7 positions match TRBD2. V dropped 5 bases and J dropped 0; count of bases not matched to a gene: 23. Germline V gene sequence: CDR1 MDHEN, CDR2 SYDVKM. CDR3 size: 21 residues. Complete variable domain (other parts from reference TRBV28 and TRBJ2-3): DVKVTQSSRYLVKRTGEKVFLECVQDMDHENMFWYRQDPGLGLRLIYFSYDVKMKEKGDIPEGYSVSREKKERFSLILESASTNQTSMYLCASSPRIVGRESPSSTDTQYFGPGTRLTVL.

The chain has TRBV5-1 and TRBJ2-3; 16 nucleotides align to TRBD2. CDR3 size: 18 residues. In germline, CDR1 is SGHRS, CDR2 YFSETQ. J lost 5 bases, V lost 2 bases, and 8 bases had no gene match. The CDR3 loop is CASSFGTSGRAWRDTQYF. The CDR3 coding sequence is TGCGCCAGCAGCTTTGGGACTAGCGGGAGGGCCTGGAGAGATACGCAGTATTTT.

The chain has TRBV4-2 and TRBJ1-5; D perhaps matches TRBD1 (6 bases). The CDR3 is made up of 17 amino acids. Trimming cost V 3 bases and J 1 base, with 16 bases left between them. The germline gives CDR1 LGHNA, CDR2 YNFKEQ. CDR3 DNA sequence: TGTGCCAGCAGCCAGTTCCCACAGGGTGCAAGCAATCAGCCCCAGCATTTT. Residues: CASSQFPQGASNQPQHF.

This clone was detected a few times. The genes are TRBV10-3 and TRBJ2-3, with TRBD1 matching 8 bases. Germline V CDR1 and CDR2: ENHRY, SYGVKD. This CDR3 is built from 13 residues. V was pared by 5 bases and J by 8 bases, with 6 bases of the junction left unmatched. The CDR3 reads CAISYLTGATQYF. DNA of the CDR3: TGTGCCATCAGTTACCTGACAGGGGCTACGCAGTATTTT.

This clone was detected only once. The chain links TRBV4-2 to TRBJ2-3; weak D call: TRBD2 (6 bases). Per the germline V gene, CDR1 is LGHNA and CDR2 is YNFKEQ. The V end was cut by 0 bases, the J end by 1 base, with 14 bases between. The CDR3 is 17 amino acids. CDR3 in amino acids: CASSQEGLASGTDTQYF. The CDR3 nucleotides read TGTGCCAGCAGCCAAGAAGGTTTGGCTAGCGGCACAGATACGCAGTATTTT.